This record concerns one T cell receptor (beta chain) sequence. The data were obtained in a study of T cell responses to AZD1222 COVID-19 vaccine. Only in-frame clones appear in the TCRdb table, and some are missing; sequencing was by immunoSEQ multiplex PCR. There are fewer than 150,000 clones in the sample; around 93% occur only once, and less than 6% lies in the top ten. Germline-derived CDR1 and CDR2 are SNHLY and FYNNEI. V lost 4 bases, J lost 7 bases, and 13 bases lay in between. The CDR3 contains 13 residues. This specimen was peripheral blood, taken 28 days after the second AZD1222 dose. The clonotype was recovered from an adult who received the AZD1222 COVID-19 vaccine. V gene TRBV2 combines with J gene TRBJ1-2; the D is unclear. CDR3 region: CASSGEGRSGYTF. The CDR3 DNA is TGTGCCAGCAGTGGAGAGGGCCGGTCTGGCTACACCTTC.